This note documents a single T cell receptor (beta chain) sequence. Its antigen is not known. Using RNA transcripts, the TCR beta CDR3 regions were amplified. RT-PCR with HTBI primers came first, then second-round multiplex PCR. One entry per CDR3 protein results from TCRdb running MiXCR on the multiplex PCR reads. The sample has approximately 330,000 distinct CDR3 sequences, roughly 16% seen once. This sample is drawn from a study of Graves' ophthalmopathy and Graves' hyperthyroidism. Findings and caveats of the study: Classification of ophthalmopathy versus stable hyperthyroidism by a 13-signature model yielded 85% to 90% sensitivity and approximately 80% specificity. Detected in blood as well were most expanded thyroid clonotypes with frequency above 0.001. Sensitivity reached about 70% and specificity 72.22% when the model predicted ophthalmopathy progression.

The CDR3 is 16 residues long. Germline V lookup: CDR1 LNHNV, CDR2 YYDKDF (reference sequence). Trimming took off 5 bases at V and 4 bases at J, with 20 bases between the two ends. Material: peripheral blood. This clonotype originated in an adult man with Graves' ophthalmopathy. The chain uses TRBV15 and TRBJ1-1; weak D call: TRBD1 (5 bases). CDR3 sequence reads: CATSGSTGAVGTEAFF. CDR3 in DNA: TGTGCCACCAGCGGATCTACCGGGGCGGTGGGCACTGAAGCTTTCTTT.